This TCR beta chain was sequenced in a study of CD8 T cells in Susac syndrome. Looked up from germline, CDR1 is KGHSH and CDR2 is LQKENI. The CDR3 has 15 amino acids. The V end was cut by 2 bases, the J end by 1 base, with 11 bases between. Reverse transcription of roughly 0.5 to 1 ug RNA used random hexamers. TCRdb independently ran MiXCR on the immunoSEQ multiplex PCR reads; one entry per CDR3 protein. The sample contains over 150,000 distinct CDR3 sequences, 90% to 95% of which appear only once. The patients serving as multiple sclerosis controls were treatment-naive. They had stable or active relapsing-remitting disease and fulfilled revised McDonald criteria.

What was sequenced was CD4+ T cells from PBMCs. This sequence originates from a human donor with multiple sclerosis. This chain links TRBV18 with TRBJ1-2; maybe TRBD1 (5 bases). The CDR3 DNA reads TGTGCCAGCTCACCAGGGTCCGGGGGTAACTATGGCTACACCTTC. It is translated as CASSPGSGGNYGYTF.